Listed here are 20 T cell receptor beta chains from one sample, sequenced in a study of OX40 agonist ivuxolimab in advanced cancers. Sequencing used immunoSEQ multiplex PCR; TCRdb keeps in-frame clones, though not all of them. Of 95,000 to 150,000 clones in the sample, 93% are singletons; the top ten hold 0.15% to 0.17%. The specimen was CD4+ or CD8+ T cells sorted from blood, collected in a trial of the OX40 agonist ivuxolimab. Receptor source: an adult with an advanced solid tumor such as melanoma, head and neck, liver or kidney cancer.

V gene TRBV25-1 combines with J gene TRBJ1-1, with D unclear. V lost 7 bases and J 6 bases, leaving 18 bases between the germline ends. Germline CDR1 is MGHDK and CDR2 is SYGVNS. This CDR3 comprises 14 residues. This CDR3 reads CASTELLITAEAFF. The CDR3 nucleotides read TGTGCCAGCACCGAATTATTGATAACCGCTGAAGCTTTCTTT.

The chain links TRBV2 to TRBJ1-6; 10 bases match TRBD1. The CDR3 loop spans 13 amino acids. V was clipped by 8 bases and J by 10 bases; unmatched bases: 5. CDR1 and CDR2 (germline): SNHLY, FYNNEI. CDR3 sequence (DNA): TGTGCCAGCGGAGGACAGGGGGACTCACCCCTCCACTTT. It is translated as CASGGQGDSPLHF.

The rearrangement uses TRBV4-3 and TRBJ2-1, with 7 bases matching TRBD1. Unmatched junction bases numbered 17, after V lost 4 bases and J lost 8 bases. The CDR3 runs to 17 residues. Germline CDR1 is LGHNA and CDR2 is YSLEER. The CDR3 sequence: CASSRGQVLRLNDEQFF. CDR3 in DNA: TGCGCCAGCAGCCGTGGACAGGTTCTGCGACTTAACGATGAGCAGTTCTTC.

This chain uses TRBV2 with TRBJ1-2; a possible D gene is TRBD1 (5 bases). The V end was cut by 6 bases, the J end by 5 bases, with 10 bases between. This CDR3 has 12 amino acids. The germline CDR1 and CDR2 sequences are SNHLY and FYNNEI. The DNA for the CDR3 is TGTGCCAGCAGCCAGGAGGGGTATGGCTACACCTTC. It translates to CASSQEGYGYTF.

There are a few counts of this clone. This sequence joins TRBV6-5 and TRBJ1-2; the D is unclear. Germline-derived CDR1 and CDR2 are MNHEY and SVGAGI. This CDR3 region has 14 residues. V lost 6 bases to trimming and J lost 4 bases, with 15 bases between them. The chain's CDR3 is CASSLRVSLYGYTF. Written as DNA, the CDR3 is TGTGCCAGCAGCCTTCGGGTTTCCCTCTATGGCTACACCTTC.

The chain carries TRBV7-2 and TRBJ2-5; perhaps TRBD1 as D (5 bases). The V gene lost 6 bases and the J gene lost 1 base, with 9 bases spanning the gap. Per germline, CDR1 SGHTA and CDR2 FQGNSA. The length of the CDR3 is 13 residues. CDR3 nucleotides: TGTGCCAGCAGGCTGACAGCCCAAGAGACCCAGTACTTC. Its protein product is CASRLTAQETQYF.

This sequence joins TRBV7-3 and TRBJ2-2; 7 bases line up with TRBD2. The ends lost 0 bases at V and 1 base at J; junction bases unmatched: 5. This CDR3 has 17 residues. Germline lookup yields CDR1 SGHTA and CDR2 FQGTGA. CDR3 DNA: TGTGCCAGCAGCTTAACAAGCGGGATGATGAACACCGGGGAGCTGTTTTTT. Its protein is CASSLTSGMMNTGELFF.

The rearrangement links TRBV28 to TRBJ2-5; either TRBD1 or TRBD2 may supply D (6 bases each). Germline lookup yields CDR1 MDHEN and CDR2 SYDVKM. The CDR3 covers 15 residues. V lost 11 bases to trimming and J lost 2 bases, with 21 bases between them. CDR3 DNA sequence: TGTGCCGCCCGGGGGCTTGGTATAGCGCAAGAGACCCAGTACTTC. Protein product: CAARGLGIAQETQYF.

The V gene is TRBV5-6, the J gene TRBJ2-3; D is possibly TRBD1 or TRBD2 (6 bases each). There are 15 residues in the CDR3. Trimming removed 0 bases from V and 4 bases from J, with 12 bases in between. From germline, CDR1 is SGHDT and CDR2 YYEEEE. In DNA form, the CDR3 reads TGTGCCAGCAGCTTGGTACAGGGAGGATCAGATACGCAGTATTTT. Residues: CASSLVQGGSDTQYF.

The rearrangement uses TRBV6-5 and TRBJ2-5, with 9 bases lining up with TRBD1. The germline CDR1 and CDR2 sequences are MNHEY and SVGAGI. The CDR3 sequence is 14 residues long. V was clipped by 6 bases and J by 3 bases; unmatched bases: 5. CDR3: CASRGTGRKETQYF. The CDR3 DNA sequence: TGTGCCAGCAGGGGGACAGGGCGGAAAGAGACCCAGTACTTC.

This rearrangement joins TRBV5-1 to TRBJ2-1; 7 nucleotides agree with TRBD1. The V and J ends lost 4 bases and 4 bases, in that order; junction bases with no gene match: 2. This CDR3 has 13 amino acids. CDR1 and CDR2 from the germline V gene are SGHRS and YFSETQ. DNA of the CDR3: TGCGCCAGCAGCCTCAGGGGGTACAATGAGCAGTTCTTC. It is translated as CASSLRGYNEQFF.

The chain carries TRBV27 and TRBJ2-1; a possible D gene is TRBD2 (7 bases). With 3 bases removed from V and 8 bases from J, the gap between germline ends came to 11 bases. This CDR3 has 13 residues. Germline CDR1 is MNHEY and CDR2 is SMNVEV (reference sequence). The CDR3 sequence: CASSFRGGDEQFF. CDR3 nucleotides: TGTGCCAGCAGTTTTAGGGGGGGCGATGAGCAGTTCTTC.

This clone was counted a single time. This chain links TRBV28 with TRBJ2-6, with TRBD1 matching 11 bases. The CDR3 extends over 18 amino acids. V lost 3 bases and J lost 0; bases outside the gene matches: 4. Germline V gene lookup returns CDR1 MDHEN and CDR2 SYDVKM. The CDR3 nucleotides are TGTGCCAGCAGTTTCTGGACAGGGGGCACCTCTGGGGCCAACGTCCTGACTTTC. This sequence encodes CASSFWTGGTSGANVLTF.

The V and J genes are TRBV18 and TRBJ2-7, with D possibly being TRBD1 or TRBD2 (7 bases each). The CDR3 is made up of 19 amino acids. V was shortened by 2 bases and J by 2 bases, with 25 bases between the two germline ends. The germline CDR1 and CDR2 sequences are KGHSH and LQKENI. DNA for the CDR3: TGTGCCAGCTCACCAATGAGACAGGGTTTGCTAGCGGTTACCTACGAGCAGTACTTC. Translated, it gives CASSPMRQGLLAVTYEQYF.

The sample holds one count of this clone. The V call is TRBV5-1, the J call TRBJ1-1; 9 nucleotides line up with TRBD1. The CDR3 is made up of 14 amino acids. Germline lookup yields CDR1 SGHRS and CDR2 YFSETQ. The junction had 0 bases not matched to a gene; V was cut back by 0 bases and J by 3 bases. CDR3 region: CASSLGTGDTEAFF. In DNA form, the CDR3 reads TGCGCCAGCAGCTTGGGGACAGGGGACACTGAAGCTTTCTTT.

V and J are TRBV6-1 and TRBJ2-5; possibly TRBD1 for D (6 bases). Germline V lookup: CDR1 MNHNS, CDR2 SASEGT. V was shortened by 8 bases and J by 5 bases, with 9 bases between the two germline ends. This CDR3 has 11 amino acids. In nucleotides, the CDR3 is TGTGCCAGCCTCCAGGGGGAGACCCAGTACTTC. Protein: CASLQGETQYF.

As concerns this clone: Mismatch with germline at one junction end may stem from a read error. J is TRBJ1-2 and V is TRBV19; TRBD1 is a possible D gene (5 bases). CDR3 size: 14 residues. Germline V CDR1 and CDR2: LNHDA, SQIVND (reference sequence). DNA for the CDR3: TGTGCCAGTAGTCTTCGGGACGGCCCTTCCTCTAACGCCTTC. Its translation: CASSLRDGPSSNAF.

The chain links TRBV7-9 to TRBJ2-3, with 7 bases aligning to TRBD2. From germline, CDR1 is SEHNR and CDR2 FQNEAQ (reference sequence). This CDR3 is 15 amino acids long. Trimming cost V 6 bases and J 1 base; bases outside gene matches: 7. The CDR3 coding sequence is TGTGCCAGCAGTCTTCTAGCGGCCCGCACAGATACGCAGTATTTT. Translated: CASSLLAARTDTQYF.

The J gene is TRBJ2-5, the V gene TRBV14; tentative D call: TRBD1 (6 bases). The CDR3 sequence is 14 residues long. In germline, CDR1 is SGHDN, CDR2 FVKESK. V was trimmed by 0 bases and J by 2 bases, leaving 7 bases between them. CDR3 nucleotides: TGTGCCAGCAGCCAAGAAGGGGGTCAAGAGACCCAGTACTTC. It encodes CASSQEGGQETQYF.

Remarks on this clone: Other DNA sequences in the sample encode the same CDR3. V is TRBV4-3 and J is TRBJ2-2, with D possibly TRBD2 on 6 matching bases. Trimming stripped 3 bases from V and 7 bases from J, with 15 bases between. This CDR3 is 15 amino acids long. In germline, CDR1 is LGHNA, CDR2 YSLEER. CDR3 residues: CASSQEDRRGGELFF. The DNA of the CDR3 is TGCGCCAGCAGCCAGGAGGACCGGCGGGGCGGGGAGCTGTTTTTT.